This TCR beta chain was identified in a study of graft-versus-host responses after intestinal transplantation. Study-wide results and limits: Association was observed between peak circulating GvH clone levels and early post-transplant HvG declines. Present in recipient marrow, GvH clones included some that appeared first in ileum or blood.

Worth noting for this clone: What it recognizes is unknown.

The CDR3 totals 12 residues. CDR1 is ENHRY, CDR2 SYGVKD, per germline. The V segment lost 10 bases and the J segment 8 bases; nucleotides outside the gene matches: 7. Profiling relied on immunoSEQ multiplex PCR, and the TCRdb table lists in-frame clones only, not all of them. The sample holds approximately 9,300 clones, more than 90% seen once. V usage is TRBV10-3 and J usage is TRBJ2-1; 8 bases match TRBD1. The sequence was obtained from a human patient who received an intestinal transplant, so some T cells may come from the graft donor. Sample: bone marrow, taken roughly 540 days after intestinal transplantation. CDR3 DNA sequence: TGTGCCACAGGACAGGGTAGGGATGAGCAGTTCTTC. This codes for CATGQGRDEQFF.